The clone carrying this T cell receptor beta chain has more than one count but fewer than ten. The entry originates in a study of blood T cells in healthy people across ages. Healthy Russian Caucasian donors spanned ages about 6 to 100 years. With a J-beta primer mix and a sample-barcoded 5' primer, a second PCR ran roughly 6 to 12 cycles. MiXCR, applied by TCRdb to the 5' RACE reads, yields one record per CDR3 protein. This table holds 1.5 million to 2 million distinct CDR3 sequences, less than 50% found once. Germline V gives CDR1 LGHDT, CDR2 YNNKEL (reference sequence). The CDR3 sequence is 15 residues long. With 4 bases removed from V and 5 bases from J, the gap between germline ends came to 16 bases.

This rearrangement joins TRBV3-1 to TRBJ2-3; perhaps TRBD2 as D (6 bases). The TCR originated in a middle-aged woman in good health. Sequenced input: blood. The CDR3 spells CASSRGTQGRDTQYF. For the CDR3, the DNA is TGTGCCAGCAGCCGCGGGACCCAAGGTCGAGATACGCAGTATTTT.